This T cell receptor beta chain was captured by sequencing in a study of blood T cell repertoires in COVID-19. At the level of the study: Whether acute or convalescent, the COVID-19 samples came from the United States, Italy and Spain. Sources were T cells, B-cell-depleted T cells, or PBMCs; the material itself was cDNA or gDNA.

As processed by the authors: Amplified reference gene primers provided the basis for estimating nucleated cell counts. Repertoires were generated with immunoSEQ multiplex PCR, while TCRdb's copy carries only in-frame clones and drops some. V, J and clone size are taken as reported in that table, and D and trimming were inferred from the DNA itself. The sample consists of about 160,000 clones, about 85% of them appearing once. After removal of 0 bases from V and 7 bases from J, the junction contained 9 bases not matched to a gene. This CDR3 comprises 16 residues. Germline CDR1 reads SEHNR; CDR2 reads FQNEAQ (reference sequence).

Specimen: peripheral blood. The sequence was collected from a human donor with acute or convalescent COVID-19. The donor label of this sample is uncertain. The chain combines TRBV7-9 with TRBJ1-5; 7 bases align to TRBD1. CDR3 in amino acids: CASSLAGRGTVQPQHF. The CDR3 DNA reads as TGTGCCAGCAGCTTAGCGGGCAGGGGGACGGTCCAGCCCCAGCATTTT.